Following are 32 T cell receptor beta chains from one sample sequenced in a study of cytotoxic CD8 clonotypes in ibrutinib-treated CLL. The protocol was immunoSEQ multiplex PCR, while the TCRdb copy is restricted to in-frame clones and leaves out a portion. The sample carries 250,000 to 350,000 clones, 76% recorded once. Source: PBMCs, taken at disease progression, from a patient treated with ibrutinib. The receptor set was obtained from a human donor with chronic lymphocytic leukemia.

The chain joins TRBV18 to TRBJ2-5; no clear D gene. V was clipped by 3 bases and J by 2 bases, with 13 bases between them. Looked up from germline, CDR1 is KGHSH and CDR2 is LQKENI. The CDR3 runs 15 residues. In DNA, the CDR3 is TGTGCCAGCTCACCCGAGCCGAGTCCTCAAGAGACCCAGTACTTC. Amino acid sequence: CASSPEPSPQETQYF.

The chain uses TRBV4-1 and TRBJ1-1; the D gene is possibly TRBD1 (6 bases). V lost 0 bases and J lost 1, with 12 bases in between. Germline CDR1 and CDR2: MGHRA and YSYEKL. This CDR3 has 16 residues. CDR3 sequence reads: CASSQEPGQQNTEAFF. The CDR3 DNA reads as TGCGCCAGCAGCCAAGAGCCAGGACAGCAGAACACTGAAGCTTTCTTT.

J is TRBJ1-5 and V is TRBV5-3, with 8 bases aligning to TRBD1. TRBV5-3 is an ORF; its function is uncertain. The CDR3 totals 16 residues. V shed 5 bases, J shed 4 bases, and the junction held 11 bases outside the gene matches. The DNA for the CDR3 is TGTGCCAGAAGTTCGGCAGGGGGCAGAATTAATCAGCCCCAGCATTTT. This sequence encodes CARSSAGGRINQPQHF.

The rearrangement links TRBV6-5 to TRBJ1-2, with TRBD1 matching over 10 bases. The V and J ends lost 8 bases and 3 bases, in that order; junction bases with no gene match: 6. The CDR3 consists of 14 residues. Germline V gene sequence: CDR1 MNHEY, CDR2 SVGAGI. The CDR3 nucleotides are TGTGCCAGCCGGGGACAGGGGTCTTACTATGGCTACACCTTC. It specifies CASRGQGSYYGYTF.

CDR3 in amino acids: CASSLRYNEQFF. For the CDR3, the DNA is TGTGCCAGCAGTCTGAGATACAATGAGCAGTTCTTC. This rearrangement joins TRBV28 to TRBJ2-1; no definite D call. This CDR3 spans 12 amino acids. V was pared by 5 bases and J by 4 bases, with 6 bases between. Germline values: CDR1 MDHEN, CDR2 SYDVKM.

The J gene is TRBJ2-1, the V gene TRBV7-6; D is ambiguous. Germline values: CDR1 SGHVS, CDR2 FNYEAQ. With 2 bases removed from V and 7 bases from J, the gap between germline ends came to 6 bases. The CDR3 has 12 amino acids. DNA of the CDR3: TGTGCCAGCAGCTTAAGATTGAATGAGCAGTTCTTC. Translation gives CASSLRLNEQFF.

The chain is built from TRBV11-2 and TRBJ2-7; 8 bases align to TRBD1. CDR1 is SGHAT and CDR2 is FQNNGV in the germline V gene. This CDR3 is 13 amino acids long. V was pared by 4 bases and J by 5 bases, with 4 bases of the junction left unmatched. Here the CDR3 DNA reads TGTGCCAGCAGCTGGCAGGGGGCCGACGAGCAGTACTTC. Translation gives CASSWQGADEQYF.

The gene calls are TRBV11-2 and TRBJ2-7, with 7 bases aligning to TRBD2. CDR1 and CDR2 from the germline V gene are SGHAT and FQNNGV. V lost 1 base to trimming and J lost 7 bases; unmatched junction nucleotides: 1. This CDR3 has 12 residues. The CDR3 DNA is TGTGCCAGCAGCTTAGGAGCGGGGGAGCAGTACTTC. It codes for CASSLGAGEQYF.

CDR3 region: CAWSSGTSGRGLGNTGELFF. The CDR3 nucleotides read TGTGCCTGGAGCTCCGGGACTAGCGGGAGAGGTTTGGGGAACACCGGGGAGCTGTTTTTT. The chain links TRBV30 to TRBJ2-2; 14 positions agree with TRBD2. V was clipped by 3 bases and J by 1 base; unmatched bases: 13. The germline V gene encodes CDR1 GTSNPN and CDR2 SVGIG (reference sequence). The CDR3 contains 20 residues.

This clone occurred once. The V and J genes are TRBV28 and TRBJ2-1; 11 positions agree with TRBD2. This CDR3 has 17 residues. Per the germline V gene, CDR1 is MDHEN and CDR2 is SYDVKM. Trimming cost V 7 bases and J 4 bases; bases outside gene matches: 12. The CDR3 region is CASNWASGRRGYNEQFF. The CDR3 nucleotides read TGTGCCAGCAATTGGGCTAGCGGGAGGAGGGGTTACAATGAGCAGTTCTTC.

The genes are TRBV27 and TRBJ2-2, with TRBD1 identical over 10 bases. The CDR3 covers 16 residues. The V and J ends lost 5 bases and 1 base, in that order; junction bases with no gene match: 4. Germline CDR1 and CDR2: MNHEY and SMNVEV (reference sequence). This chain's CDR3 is CASSPWDRGNTGELFF. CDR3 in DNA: TGTGCCAGCAGTCCCTGGGACAGGGGGAACACCGGGGAGCTGTTTTTT.

This chain's CDR3 is CASSAPRPGPQGGRETQYF. CDR3 DNA sequence: TGTGCCAGCAGCGCGCCGCGACCGGGACCCCAGGGAGGTAGAGAGACCCAGTACTTC. The rearrangement links TRBV9 to TRBJ2-5, with TRBD2 as a possible D gene (6 bases). The CDR3 loop spans 19 amino acids. The germline CDR1 and CDR2 sequences are SGDLS and YYNGEE. Trimming cost V 3 bases and J 4 bases, with 28 bases left between them. Full variable domain (outside the CDR3, taken from reference TRBV9 and TRBJ2-5): DSGVTQTPKHLITATGQRVTLRCSPRSGDLSVYWYQQSLDQGLQFLIQYYNGEERAKGNILERFSAQQFPDLHSELNLSSLELGDSALYFCASSAPRPGPQGGRETQYFGPGTRLLVL.

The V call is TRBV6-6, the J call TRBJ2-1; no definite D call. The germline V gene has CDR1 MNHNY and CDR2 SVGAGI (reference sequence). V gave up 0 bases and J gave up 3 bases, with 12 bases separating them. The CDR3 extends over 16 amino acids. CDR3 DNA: TGTGCCAGCAGTTACTCGCCTGACCTCCGCTACAATGAGCAGTTCTTC. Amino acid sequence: CASSYSPDLRYNEQFF.

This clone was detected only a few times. CDR3 in amino acids: CAISVGGAQETQYF. CDR3 nucleotide sequence: TGTGCCATCAGTGTTGGGGGGGCTCAAGAGACCCAGTACTTC. The chain combines TRBV10-3 with TRBJ2-5; possible D gene TRBD2, 7 bases. The germline gives CDR1 ENHRY, CDR2 SYGVKD. V lost 4 bases to trimming and J lost 2 bases, with 11 bases between them. The CDR3 runs 14 residues.

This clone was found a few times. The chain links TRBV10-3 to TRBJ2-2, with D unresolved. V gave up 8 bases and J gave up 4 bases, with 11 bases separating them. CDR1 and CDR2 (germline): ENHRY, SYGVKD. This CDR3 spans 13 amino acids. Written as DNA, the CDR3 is TGTGCCATCGGTAACGATGCCACCGGGGAGCTGTTTTTT. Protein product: CAIGNDATGELFF.

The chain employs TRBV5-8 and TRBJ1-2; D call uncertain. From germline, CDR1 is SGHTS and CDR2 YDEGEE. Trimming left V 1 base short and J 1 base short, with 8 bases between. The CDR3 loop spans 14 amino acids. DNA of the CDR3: TGTGCCAGCAGCTTGTGGGTGGGTAACTATGGCTACACCTTC. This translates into CASSLWVGNYGYTF.

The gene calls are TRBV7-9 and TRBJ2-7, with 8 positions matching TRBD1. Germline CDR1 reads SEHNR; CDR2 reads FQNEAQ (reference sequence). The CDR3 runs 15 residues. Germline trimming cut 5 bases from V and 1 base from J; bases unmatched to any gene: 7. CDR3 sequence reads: CASSLRGQASYEQYF. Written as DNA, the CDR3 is TGTGCCAGCAGCCTACGGGGACAGGCTTCCTACGAGCAGTACTTC.

CDR3 sequence reads: CASSPGLAPDTQYF. In DNA form, the CDR3 reads TGTGCCAGCAGCCCGGGACTAGCCCCAGATACGCAGTATTTT. This rearrangement joins TRBV6-4 to TRBJ2-3, with 9 bases fitting TRBD2. CDR3 length: 14 amino acids. With 6 bases clipped from V and 4 bases from J, the junction kept 5 bases outside the gene matches. Germline CDR1 MRHNA, CDR2 SNTAGT.

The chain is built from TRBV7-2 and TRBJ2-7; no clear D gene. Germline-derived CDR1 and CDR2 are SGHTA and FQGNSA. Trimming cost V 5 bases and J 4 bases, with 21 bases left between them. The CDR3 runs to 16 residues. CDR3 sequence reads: CASSLHSSRRSYEQYF. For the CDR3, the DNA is TGTGCCAGCAGCCTCCACTCCTCGAGACGATCATACGAGCAGTACTTC.

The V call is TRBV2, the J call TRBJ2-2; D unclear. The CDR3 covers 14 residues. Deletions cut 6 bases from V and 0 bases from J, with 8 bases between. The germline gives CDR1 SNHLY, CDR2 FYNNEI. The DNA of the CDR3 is TGTGCCAGCAGGAGAAAAGCGAACACCGGGGAGCTGTTTTTT. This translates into CASRRKANTGELFF.

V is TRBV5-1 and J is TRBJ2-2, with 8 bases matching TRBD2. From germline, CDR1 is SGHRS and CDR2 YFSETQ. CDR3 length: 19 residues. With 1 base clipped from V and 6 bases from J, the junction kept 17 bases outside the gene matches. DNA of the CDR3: TGCGCCAGCAGCTTGTTCGCGGGAGGATACCACGGGGTGTCCGGGGAGCTGTTTTTT. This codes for CASSLFAGGYHGVSGELFF.

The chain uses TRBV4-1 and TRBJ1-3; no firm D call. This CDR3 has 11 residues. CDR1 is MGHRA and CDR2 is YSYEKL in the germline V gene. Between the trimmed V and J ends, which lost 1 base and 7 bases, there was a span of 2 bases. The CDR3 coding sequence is TGCGCCAGCAGCCAAGTTAACACCATATATTTT. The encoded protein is CASSQVNTIYF.

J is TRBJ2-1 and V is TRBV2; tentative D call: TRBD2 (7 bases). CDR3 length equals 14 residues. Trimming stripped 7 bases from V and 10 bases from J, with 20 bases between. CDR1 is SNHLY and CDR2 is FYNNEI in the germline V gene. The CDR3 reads CASNVGGPLGEQFF. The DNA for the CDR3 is TGTGCCAGCAACGTGGGGGGGCCACTAGGAGAGCAGTTCTTC.

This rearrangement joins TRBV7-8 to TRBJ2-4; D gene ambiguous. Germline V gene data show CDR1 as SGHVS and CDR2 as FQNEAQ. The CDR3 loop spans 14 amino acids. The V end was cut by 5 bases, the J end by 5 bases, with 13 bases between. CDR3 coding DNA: TGTGCCAGCAGCCCCCGACTTATCGAAAACATTCAGTACTTC. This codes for CASSPRLIENIQYF. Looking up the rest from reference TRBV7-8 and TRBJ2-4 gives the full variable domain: GAGVSQSPRYKVAKRGQDVALRCDPISGHVSLFWYQQALGQGPEFLTYFQNEAQLDKSGLPSDRFFAERPEGSVSTLKIQRTQQEDSAVYLCASSPRLIENIQYFGAGTRLSVL.

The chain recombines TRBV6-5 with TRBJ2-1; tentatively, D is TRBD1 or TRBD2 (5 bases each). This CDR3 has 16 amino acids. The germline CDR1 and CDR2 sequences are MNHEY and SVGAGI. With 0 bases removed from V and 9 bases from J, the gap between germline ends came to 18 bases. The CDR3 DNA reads TGTGCCAGCAGTTACTCGCACGGGGCTTCGAGGGGTGAGCAGTTCTTC. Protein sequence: CASSYSHGASRGEQFF.

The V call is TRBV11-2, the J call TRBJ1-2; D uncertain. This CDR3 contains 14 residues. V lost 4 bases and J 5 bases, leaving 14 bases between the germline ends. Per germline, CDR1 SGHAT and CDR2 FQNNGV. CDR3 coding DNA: TGTGCCAGCAGCTCCGCAGGACTGATATATGGCTACACCTTC. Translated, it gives CASSSAGLIYGYTF.

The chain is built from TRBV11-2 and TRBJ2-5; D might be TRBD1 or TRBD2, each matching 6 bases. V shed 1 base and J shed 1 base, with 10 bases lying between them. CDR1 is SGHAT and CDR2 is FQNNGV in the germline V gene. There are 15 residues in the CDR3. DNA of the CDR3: TGTGCCAGCAGCTTAGGGGGGGCCCGCCAAGAGACCCAGTACTTC. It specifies CASSLGGARQETQYF.

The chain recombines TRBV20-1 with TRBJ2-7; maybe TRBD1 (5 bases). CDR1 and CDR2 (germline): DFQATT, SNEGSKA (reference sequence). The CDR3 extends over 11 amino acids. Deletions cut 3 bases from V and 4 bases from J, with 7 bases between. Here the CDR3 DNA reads TGCAGTGCTAGGACAGAATACGAGCAGTACTTC. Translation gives CSARTEYEQYF.

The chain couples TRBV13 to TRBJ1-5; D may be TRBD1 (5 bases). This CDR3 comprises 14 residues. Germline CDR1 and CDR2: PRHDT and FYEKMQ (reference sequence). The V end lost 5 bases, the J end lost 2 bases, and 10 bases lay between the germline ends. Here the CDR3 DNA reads TGTGCCAGCAGCCTGAGGGGTGGCAATCAGCCCCAGCATTTT. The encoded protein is CASSLRGGNQPQHF.

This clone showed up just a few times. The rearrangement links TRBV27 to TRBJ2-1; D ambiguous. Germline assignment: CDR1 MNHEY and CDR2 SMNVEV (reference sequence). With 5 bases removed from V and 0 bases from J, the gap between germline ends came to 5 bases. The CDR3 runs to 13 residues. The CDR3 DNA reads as TGTGCCAGCAGTCTGAACTCCTACAATGAGCAGTTCTTC. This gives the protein CASSLNSYNEQFF.

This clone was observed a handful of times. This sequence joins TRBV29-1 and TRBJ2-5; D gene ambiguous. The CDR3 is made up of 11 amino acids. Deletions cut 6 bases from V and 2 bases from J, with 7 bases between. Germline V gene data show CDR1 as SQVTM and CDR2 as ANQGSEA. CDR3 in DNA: TGCAGCGTCATTCGGCAAGAGACCCAGTACTTC. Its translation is CSVIRQETQYF.

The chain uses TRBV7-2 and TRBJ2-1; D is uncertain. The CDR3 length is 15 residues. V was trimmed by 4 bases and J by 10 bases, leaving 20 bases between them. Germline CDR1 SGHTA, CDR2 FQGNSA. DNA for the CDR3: TGTGCCAGCAGCTCTTGGGGTAAAACGGGCCAGGAGCAGTTCTTC. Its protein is CASSSWGKTGQEQFF.